Listed here is a single TCR beta chain. The sample holds many counts of this clonotype. Its antigen is still unknown. No quality values exist for individual bases; no much larger clone is one base distant. All donors were healthy Caucasians. Using Miltenyi CD45RO+ enrichment and human naive T-cell isolation kits, memory (CD45RO+) and naive T cells were isolated from PBMC. Library generation was performed with 5' RACE. TCRdb records Illumina HiSeq 2000 as the sequencer. Template switching introduced a universal primer binding site; the final cDNA contained a unique molecular identifier, enabling accurate counting of TCR cDNA molecules. Specific primers in the conserved constant-segment region were used to synthesize first-strand cDNA for TCR alpha and beta chains. To control for contamination, every cDNA library was double barcoded, receiving both a SMART-Mk sample barcode and Illumina barcodes. Two successive PCR steps introduced TruSeq adapter sequences along with Illumina sample barcodes. The Illumina HiSeq platform was used with custom primers to sequence TCR alpha and beta cDNA libraries. Processing in the source paper ran as follows. MiGEC processed the raw reads to extract unique molecular identifiers, while MiXCR was used to determine the CDR3 positions. Recombination models were inferred per individual with the repgenHMM and IGoR tools using an EM algorithm. Shared clonotypes were analyzed with the tcR package in R, and sharing was normalized by the product of cloneset sizes. To study raw recombination free of thymic and clonal selection effects, out-of-frame nonproductive sequences were analyzed. The raw public data were reprocessed by TCRdb itself: fastp quality trimming at Q25, MiXCR clonotype calling, in-frame beta chains only. Each CDR3 protein gets just one entry, which takes the most common genes and DNA from the rows behind it. TCRdb, rather than the study authors, made the V and J calls. The sample table shows a few hundred thousand distinct CDR3 sequences, and more than 9% are seen once. Of the sample, 10% falls within the top ten clones.

This entry belongs to a study of identical twins (dated by TCRdb to the mid-2010s). Notes on the research overall: To test whether fetal clonotypes persist, this study deep-sequenced TCR alpha and beta repertoires from monozygotic twins, from unrelated adults of various ages, and from cord blood. To rule out contamination, replicate twin experiments were performed at different times with different library preparation protocols.

Results and caveats for the whole study, not just this receptor: Excess twin sharing in beta out-of-frame sequences was weaker because fewer shared sequences lowered the signal-to-noise ratio. Zero-insertion analyses could be partly confounded by invariant T cells such as MAIT and iNKT, though diverse VJ usage argued against such confounding for most clonotypes. Abundant cord blood beta clonotypes carried fewer insertions; young adult naive repertoires showed a weaker similar trend, while memory repertoires showed none. Because the same donors could not be followed over many years, conclusions were based on cross-sectional statistical analysis. Compared with coincidental sharing between unrelated individuals, out-of-frame TCR alpha sequences shared between twins showed an excess of sequences with low generation probability. In monozygotic twins, recombination models systematically underestimated out-of-frame TCR alpha sharing, but the models matched the sharing seen between unrelated individuals.

The material sequenced was memory T cells sorted from blood. Per the publication, the cell subset or site label means: CD45RO+ enriched T cells. This clonotype originated in a man aged 50-60 years in good health.

Read as DNA, the sequence is TGTGCCACCAGCAGAGATGTAGAGGCCGGGGAGCTGTTTTTT. This codes for CATSRDVEAGELFF. The chain uses TRBV15 and TRBJ2-2, with the identity of the D gene unclear. CDR1 and CDR2 are read off the germline V gene (reference sequence) as LNHNV and YYDKDF. The cysteine opens and the phenylalanine closes a CDR3 of 14 amino acids. Only the CDR3 DNA is retained, 42 bases long and in frame from the first base. The V and J ends are trimmed by 0 bases and 6 bases, leaving 8 bases between them. Outside the CDR3, residues come from the reference TRBV15 and TRBJ2-2 proteins, so the full variable domain is: DAMVIQNPRYQVTQFGKPVTLSCSQTLNHNVMYWYQQKSSQAPKLLFHYYDKDFNNEADTPDNFQSRRPNTSFCFLDIRSPGLGDTAMYLCATSRDVEAGELFFGEGSRLTVL.